The table lists the clone carrying this T cell receptor (beta chain) with a few counts. The antigen remains unidentified. The data were obtained in a study of CD8 T cells in ankylosing spondylitis. Findings and caveats of the study: Disease-linked clones reportedly showed significant enrichment in matched ankylosing spondylitis synovial fluid. Made up of under 10 highly homologous variants, a TCR beta motif appeared characteristic of ankylosing spondylitis blood. Reports of some motif variants in reactive arthritis synovial fluid and blood predate this one. CD8+ by phenotype, disease-linked clones were relatively rare in peripheral blood.

A quantitative 5'-RACE method, one with molecular barcodes, was used to make TCR beta libraries. TCRdb recomputed calls from the 5' RACE reads with MiXCR, one row per CDR3 protein. The sample records about 700,000 distinct CDR3 sequences, around 20% being singletons. This receptor was taken from a male donor with ankylosing spondylitis. The sample consisted of blood, either unsorted or a sorted T cell fraction (not recorded which).

CDR3 in amino acids: CASSAYGGTGELFF. For the CDR3, the DNA is TGCGCCAGCAGCGCTTACGGGGGGACCGGGGAGCTGTTTTTT. J is TRBJ2-2 and V is TRBV5-1; 7 bases agree with TRBD2. This CDR3 has 14 residues. V was pared by 4 bases and J by 5 bases, with 5 bases of the junction left unmatched. The germline CDR1 and CDR2 sequences are SGHRS and YFSETQ.